Shown below are 7 T cell receptor beta chains from a single sample sequenced in a study of OX40 agonist ivuxolimab in advanced cancers. The repertoire was sequenced with immunoSEQ multiplex PCR; TCRdb's copy has only in-frame clones and lacks some. The data hold 25,000 to 35,000 clones, with more than 85% observed a single time. The sequences come from CD4+ or CD8+ T cells sorted from blood, collected in a trial of the OX40 agonist ivuxolimab. These receptor sequences come from an adult with an advanced solid tumor such as melanoma, head and neck, liver or kidney cancer.

The rearrangement uses TRBV9 and TRBJ2-1, with a possible D match to TRBD2 (6 bases). Trimming stripped 0 bases from V and 1 base from J, with 8 bases between. This CDR3 comprises 15 residues. Germline V CDR1 and CDR2: SGDLS, YYNGEE. CDR3 bases: TGTGCCAGCAGCGTAGACGGGACTTCCTACAATGAGCAGTTCTTC. Residues: CASSVDGTSYNEQFF.

This clone was counted only a few times. J is TRBJ2-7 and V is TRBV4-2; 9 bases match TRBD2. This CDR3 contains 16 residues. CDR1 and CDR2 (germline): LGHNA, YNFKEQ. J lost 6 bases, V lost 4 bases, and 13 bases had no gene match. The CDR3 spells CASSPTGGREGGEQYF. CDR3 in DNA: TGTGCCAGCAGCCCCACCGGGGGGCGGGAGGGAGGCGAGCAGTACTTC.

This rearrangement joins TRBV7-3 to TRBJ2-7; D is perhaps TRBD1 (6 bases). The V and J ends lost 5 bases and 0 bases respectively, with 17 bases between them. The length of the CDR3 is 16 residues. CDR1 and CDR2 from the germline V gene are SGHTA and FQGTGA. The CDR3 nucleotides are TGTGCCAGCAGCCTTCCACAGGGTGGTTGCTCCTACGAGCAGTACTTC. It translates to CASSLPQGGCSYEQYF. The variable domain in full, with the rest retrieved from reference TRBV7-3 and TRBJ2-7, is GAGVSQTPSNKVTEKGKYVELRCDPISGHTALYWYRQSLGQGPEFLIYFQGTGAADDSGLPNDRFFAVRPEGSVSTLKIQRTERGDSAVYLCASSLPQGGCSYEQYFGPGTRLTVT.

This chain uses TRBV28 with TRBJ2-7; possible D gene TRBD1, 6 bases. Per the germline V gene, CDR1 is MDHEN and CDR2 is SYDVKM. CDR3 size: 14 residues. V dropped 6 bases and J dropped 2 bases, with 14 bases sitting between them. The CDR3 coding sequence is TGTGCCAGCAGCGGGACAACCGACCCCTACGAGCAGTACTTC. Its translation: CASSGTTDPYEQYF.

The chain carries TRBV6-1 and TRBJ1-2; D is possibly TRBD1 (6 bases). Germline CDR1 and CDR2: MNHNS and SASEGT. The CDR3 loop spans 15 amino acids. Trimming left V 2 bases short and J 2 bases short, with 12 bases between. The CDR3 DNA sequence: TGTGCCAGCAGTGAATTGGGGGCTCAAAACTATGGCTACACCTTC. Protein: CASSELGAQNYGYTF.

V gene TRBV29-1 combines with J gene TRBJ2-3, with D possibly matching TRBD1 (6 bases). The V end was cut by 0 bases, the J end by 6 bases, with 7 bases between. CDR3 length equals 12 residues. Germline CDR1 reads SQVTM; CDR2 reads ANQGSEA. The CDR3 reads CSVEETGDTQYF. The CDR3 DNA is TGCAGCGTTGAAGAGACAGGCGATACGCAGTATTTT.

The chain couples TRBV9 to TRBJ2-7; D uncertain. This CDR3 is 11 amino acids long. Germline assignment: CDR1 SGDLS and CDR2 YYNGEE. Trimming took 3 bases from V and 6 from J, leaving 7 bases between them. The CDR3 DNA sequence: TGTGCCAGCAGCGACGGCAGCGAGCAGTACTTC. It is translated as CASSDGSEQYF.